This T cell receptor beta chain was profiled in a study of early T cells in non-severe SARS-CoV-2 infection (dated by TCRdb to 2020 to 2022). For the study in its entirety: Bulk RNA from unsorted whole blood was used for TCR sequencing, so alpha and beta chains could not be paired.

Ten or more counts support this clonotype. The specificity of this receptor is unknown. No base quality information exists; no much larger clone differs at one position. Study-level results and caveats: Matching against VDJdb was skewed toward anti-spike CD8 responses, likely underestimated virus-specific expansions, and missed private and CD4 specificities.

Set within a cohort of healthcare workers in London, UK, this nested case-control study involved weekly PCR testing of nasopharyngeal swabs along with blood sampling. Healthcare workers were recruited during the week of the UK lockdown, between 23 and 31 March 2020, and followed weekly for up to roughly 15 weeks. Library construction relied on 5' RACE. Instrument on record: NextSeq 500. In the TCR library protocol, unique molecular identifiers were attached to individual cDNA molecules to correct for PCR bias and sequencing error. Sequencing covered both TCR alpha and beta chains, and within each sample the abundances of alpha and beta sequences were tightly co-correlated. The source study handled its data this way. Decombinator V4 was used to annotate TCR sequences for V gene, J gene and CDR3. Expanded TCRs were defined as changing significantly between any two time points under a Poisson model with p below 0.0001. TCR abundances were normalised to the total number of TCRs sequenced per sample and were expressed as counts per million. MAIT TCRs were defined by TRAV1-2 paired with TRAJ12, TRAJ20 or TRAJ33, and iNKT TCRs by TRAV10 paired with TRAJ18. VDJdb, accessed 1 November 2021, was searched for CMV, EBV and SARS-CoV-2 annotated TCRs, excluding TCRs annotated for multiple antigens. TCRdb reprocessed the public reads (quality trimming at Q25 with fastp, clone calling with MiXCR) and kept in-frame beta chains. Every CDR3 protein is listed once, alongside the most common genes and DNA of its rows. TCRdb, not the authors, supplied the V and J calls. For this sample there are fewer than 55,000 distinct CDR3 sequences; around 10% appear just once. About 13% of the sample comes from the top ten.

From the germline V gene, CDR1 is ENHRY and CDR2 is SYGVKD. V is shortened by 6 bases, J by 5 bases, and the region joining them spans 13 bases. Its CDR3 holds 13 amino acids, cysteine through phenylalanine. Left in the record is the CDR3 DNA by itself, 39 bases read in frame from the first base. The chain is assembled from TRBV10-3 and TRBJ2-5; the D gene is possibly TRBD2, with 7 bases matching. The receptor was isolated from an adult who was a healthcare worker with PCR-confirmed SARS-CoV-2 infection or an uninfected control (not recorded which). The material sequenced was whole blood. The encoded CDR3 is CAISGGPGETQYF. The bases are TGTGCCATCAGCGGGGGGCCAGGGGAGACCCAGTACTTC.